A single sample gave rise to the 6 T cell receptor beta chains below, sequenced in a study of CD8 T cells in ankylosing spondylitis. TCRdb reprocessed the 5' RACE reads via MiXCR and lists one record per CDR3 protein. The sample contains roughly 130,000 distinct CDR3 sequences, 6.5% to 9% of which appear only once. Sequenced: blood, either unsorted or a sorted T cell fraction (not recorded which). The receptors stem from a male donor with ankylosing spondylitis or in good health (not recorded which).

This clonotype was recorded at least ten times. In DNA, the CDR3 is TGCAGTGCCGGAGGGCACAGCGGGATTTACGAGCAGTACTTC. Its protein product is CSAGGHSGIYEQYF. This chain links TRBV20-1 with TRBJ2-7, with 7 bases matching TRBD2. This CDR3 contains 14 residues. Germline V gives CDR1 DFQATT, CDR2 SNEGSKA (reference sequence). The trim removed 6 bases at V and 4 bases at J, leaving 12 bases unmatched.

This clonotype was found many times. The chain uses TRBV9 and TRBJ1-1; TRBD1 might be the D (5 bases). The germline CDR1 and CDR2 sequences are SGDLS and YYNGEE. The length of the CDR3 is 14 residues. V was trimmed by 4 bases and J by 1 base, leaving 11 bases between them. In nucleotides, the CDR3 is TGTGCCAGCAGCTCCGCGGGGGGGAACACTGAAGCTTTCTTT. As protein: CASSSAGGNTEAFF.

There are many counts of this clonotype. The genes are TRBV29-1 and TRBJ2-5, with 7 bases lining up with TRBD1. In germline, CDR1 is SQVTM, CDR2 ANQGSEA. The trim removed 7 bases at V and 5 bases at J, leaving 7 bases unmatched. The CDR3 loop spans 12 amino acids. The CDR3 here is CSAQGEVETQYF. CDR3 nucleotide sequence: TGCAGCGCCCAGGGGGAAGTGGAGACCCAGTACTTC.

V gene TRBV29-1 combines with J gene TRBJ2-3, with 8 bases lining up with TRBD2. The CDR3 spans 13 residues. The trim removed 8 bases at V and 4 bases at J, leaving 8 bases unmatched. CDR1 and CDR2 (germline): SQVTM, ANQGSEA. CDR3 nucleotide sequence: TGCAGCTCCGGGACTAGTTGGTCAGATACGCAGTATTTT. Translation gives CSSGTSWSDTQYF.

The chain combines TRBV12-3 or TRBV12-4 with TRBJ1-5; D possibly corresponds to TRBD1 (5 bases). CDR3 size: 16 residues. Trimming took off 6 bases at V and 4 bases at J, with 19 bases between the two ends. The CDR3 protein is CASSPGAQRGNQPQHF. In nucleotides, the CDR3 is TGTGCCAGCAGCCCTGGGGCACAACGGGGAAATCAGCCCCAGCATTTT.

V gene TRBV5-1 combines with J gene TRBJ2-2; no clear D. The CDR3 loop spans 15 amino acids. Deletions cut 2 bases from V and 2 bases from J, with 10 bases between. Per the germline V gene, CDR1 is SGHRS and CDR2 is YFSETQ. CDR3: CASSFMVTNTGELFF. The CDR3 bases are TGCGCCAGCAGCTTCATGGTGACAAACACCGGGGAGCTGTTTTTT.